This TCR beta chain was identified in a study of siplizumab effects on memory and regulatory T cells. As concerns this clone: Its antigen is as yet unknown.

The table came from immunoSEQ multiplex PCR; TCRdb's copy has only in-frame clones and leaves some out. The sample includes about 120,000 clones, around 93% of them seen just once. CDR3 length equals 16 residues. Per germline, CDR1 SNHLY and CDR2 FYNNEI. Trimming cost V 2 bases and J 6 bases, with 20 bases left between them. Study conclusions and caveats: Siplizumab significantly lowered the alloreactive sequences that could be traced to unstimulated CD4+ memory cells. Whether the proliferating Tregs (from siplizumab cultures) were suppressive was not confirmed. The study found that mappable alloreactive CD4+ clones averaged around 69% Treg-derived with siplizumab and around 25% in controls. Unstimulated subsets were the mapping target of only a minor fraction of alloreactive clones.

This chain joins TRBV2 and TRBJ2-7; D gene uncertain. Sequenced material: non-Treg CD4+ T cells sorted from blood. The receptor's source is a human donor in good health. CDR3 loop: CASSETGLPSTSEQYF. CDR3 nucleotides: TGTGCCAGCAGTGAAACGGGCCTCCCAAGCACCTCCGAGCAGTACTTC.